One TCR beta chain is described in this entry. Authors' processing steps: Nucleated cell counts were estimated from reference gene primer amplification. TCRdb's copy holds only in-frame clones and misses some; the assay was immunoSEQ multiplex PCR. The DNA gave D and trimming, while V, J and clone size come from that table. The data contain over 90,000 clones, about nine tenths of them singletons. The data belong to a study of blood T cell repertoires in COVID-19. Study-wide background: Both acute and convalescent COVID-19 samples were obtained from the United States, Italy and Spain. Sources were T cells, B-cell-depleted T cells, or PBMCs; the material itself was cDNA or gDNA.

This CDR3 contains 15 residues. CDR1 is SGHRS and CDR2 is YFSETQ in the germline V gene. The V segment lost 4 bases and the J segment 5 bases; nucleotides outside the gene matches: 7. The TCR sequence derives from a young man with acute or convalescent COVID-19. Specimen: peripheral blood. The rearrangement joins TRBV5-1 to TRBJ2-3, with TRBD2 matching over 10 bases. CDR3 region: CASSPLAGVGDTQYF. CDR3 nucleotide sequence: TGCGCCAGCAGCCCCCTAGCGGGGGTCGGAGATACGCAGTATTTT.